These T cell receptor beta chains were read from a single sample in a study of post-analysis software for immune sequencing data. TCRdb re-derived calls from the PCR reads in MiXCR, one entry per CDR3 protein. The sample yields 600,000 to 700,000 distinct CDR3 sequences, 59% seen once. The material sequenced was blood. The origin of the receptors is a girl under 10 years old with multiple sclerosis. The CDR3 runs from the conserved cysteine through the conserved F or W. The order of the fields is V gene, clone size, CDR3 protein. Size values are once, few and many counts, or a class for expanded clones, and some rows have none.

TRBV7-2	few	CASSRSGNQPQHF
TRBV29-1	.	CSVWNSQETQYF
TRBV6-5	few	CASSWGRGVYEQYF
TRBV6-2/TRBV6-3	few	CASSGFDNQPQHF
TRBV6-5	.	CASTWVGSETQYF
TRBV6-2/TRBV6-3	.	CASSHDRGSGANVLTF
TRBV24-1	.	CATSGTNQETQYF
TRBV6-5	.	CASSDSGGDEKLFF
TRBV20-1	.	CSASGGQNEKLFF
TRBV2	few	CASSPGGPDYSYEQYF
TRBV6-5	.	CASSPPTLYEQYF
TRBV12-3/TRBV12-4	once	CASWEAPWGVNEQFF
TRBV21-1	.	CASSKVGGREQYF
TRBV5-5	few	CASRIAAGGPPDEQFF
TRBV10-3	.	CAIRLAGEVDEQFF
TRBV3-1	.	CASSREGAGSYNEQFF
TRBV24-1	.	CATSANPGQGSNEQFF
TRBV12-3/TRBV12-4	.	CASTGDVANYGYTF
TRBV9	.	CASSATGVSTDTQYF
TRBV9	.	CASSVSGSEGTQYF
TRBV6-6	.	CASSYSRDRYNEQFF
TRBV4-3	.	CASSQDFMATQYF
TRBV11-2	.	CASSSVRTAGYYGYTF
TRBV29-1	few	CSVASGAPNEKLFF
TRBV6-6	.	CASSYRDYEQYF
TRBV6-5	few	CASSYYGRGTDTQYF
TRBV2	.	CASSVRTGGEIQYF